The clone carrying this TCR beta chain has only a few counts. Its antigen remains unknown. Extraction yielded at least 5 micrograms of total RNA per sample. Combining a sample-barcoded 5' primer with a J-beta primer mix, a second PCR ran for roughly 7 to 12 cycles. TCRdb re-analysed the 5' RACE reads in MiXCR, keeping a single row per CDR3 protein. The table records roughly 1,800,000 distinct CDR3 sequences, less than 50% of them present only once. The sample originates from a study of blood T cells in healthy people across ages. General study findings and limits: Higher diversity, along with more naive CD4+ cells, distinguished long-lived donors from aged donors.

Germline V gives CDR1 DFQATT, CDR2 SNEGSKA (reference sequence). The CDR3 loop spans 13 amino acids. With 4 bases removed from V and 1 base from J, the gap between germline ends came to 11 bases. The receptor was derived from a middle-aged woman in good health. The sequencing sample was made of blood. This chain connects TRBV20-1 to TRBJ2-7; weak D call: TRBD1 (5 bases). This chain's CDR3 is CSATQGESYEQYF. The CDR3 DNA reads TGCAGTGCTACCCAGGGTGAATCCTACGAGCAGTACTTC.